A single T cell receptor beta chain is shown here with its context. These data belong to a study of blood T cell repertoires in COVID-19. Overall study: Sites across the United States, Italy and Spain contributed samples from acute and convalescent COVID-19. PBMCs, B-cell-depleted T cells, or T cells were the source of the cDNA or gDNA that made up the material.

As originally analysed: Reference gene primer amplification yielded estimated nucleated cell counts. Here immunoSEQ multiplex PCR was the method, and the copy in TCRdb shows in-frame clones only, minus some. The DNA gave D and trimming, while V, J and clone size come from that table. The sample carries about 200,000 clones, under 90% recorded once. The V gene's germline CDR1 is KGHDR and CDR2 SFDVKD. Germline trimming cut 1 base from V and 2 bases from J; bases unmatched to any gene: 8. This CDR3 has 17 amino acids. The rearrangement uses TRBV24-1 and TRBJ2-3; TRBD2 aligns across 7 bases. The receptor was derived from an elderly man with acute or convalescent COVID-19. Sequencing input: peripheral blood. CDR3 nucleotides: TGTGCCACCAGTGATTTAAGCGGCGGGAGAAACACAGATACGCAGTATTTT. This sequence encodes CATSDLSGGRNTDTQYF.